This T cell receptor (beta chain) originates from a study of regulatory T cells in long-lasting Graves disease. The sample's time point: newly diagnosed GD, antithyroid drugs for less than 3 months. There was RNA extracted from PBMCs, and the TCR library was made from it. The authors built TCR beta libraries using iRepertoire HTBI primers and Arm-PCR of CDR3 regions. TCRdb re-called the multiplex PCR reads with MiXCR, one entry per CDR3 protein. The sample lists some 450,000 distinct CDR3 sequences, 16% occurring once. The sample holds many counts of this clonotype. Germline lookup yields CDR1 SGHNT and CDR2 YENEEA. The V end lost 3 bases, the J end lost 7 bases, and 7 bases lay between the germline ends. This CDR3 is built from 12 residues. These data also featured in a second study, about T cells in Graves' hyperthyroidism and ophthalmopathy.

J is TRBJ2-1 and V is TRBV11-3; D is perhaps TRBD1 (6 bases). Specimen: peripheral blood mononuclear cells (PBMCs), collected at new diagnosis, from a patient treated with antithyroid drugs. This TCR was recovered from a woman in her thirties with Graves disease. The CDR3 coding sequence is TGTGCCAGCAGCTTTACAGGGAATGAGCAGTTCTTC. Protein product: CASSFTGNEQFF.